The rows below give T cell receptor beta chains drawn from one sample of a study of T cells after posttransplantation cyclophosphamide. TCRdb's table, derived via immunoSEQ multiplex PCR, lists solely in-frame clones and lacks some. The record shows about 37,000 clones for this sample, with no singletons present. The sequenced material came from PBMCs. The receptors shown here come from a man under 40 in good health and a related stem cell transplant donor. Each CDR3 is given with its conserved first and last residue. The D gene is left open where the match is weak. Only part of the rows carry a size: once, few, many, or a class if the clone is expanded.

>NA|NA|TRBV20-1|TRBJ2-3
TGCAGTGCGACAACAGATACGCAGTATTTT
CSATTDTQYF
>NA|many|TRBV2|TRBJ2-2
TGTGCCAGCACGAACTCAGGGGCCACCGGGGAGCTGTTTTTT
CASTNSGATGELFF
>NA|many|TRBV15|TRBJ1-6
TGTGCCACCAGCAGTACAGGGATTATGGATTCACCCCTCCACTTT
CATSSTGIMDSPLHF
>TRBD1|many|TRBV6-1|TRBJ2-7
TGTGCCAGCAGTGAAGTTCAATCCTCCGGGACAGGGGTATCGGAGCAGTACTTC
CASSEVQSSGTGVSEQYF
>TRBD1|few|TRBV28|TRBJ1-2
TGTGCCAGCAGTTTCGGGACAGTCTATGGCTACACCTTC
CASSFGTVYGYTF
>NA|many|TRBV18|TRBJ2-5
TGTGCCAGCTCACCGGACTTTCAAGAGACCCAGTACTTC
CASSPDFQETQYF
>TRBD1|many|TRBV6-2/TRBV6-3|TRBJ1-2
TGTGCCAGCAGCTCTTCCGGACAGGGGATCTATGGCTACACCTTC
CASSSSGQGIYGYTF
>TRBD2|many|TRBV5-4|TRBJ2-1
TGTGCCAGCAGCTTGGGGCTAGCGGGGGGAGTAGATGAGCAGTTCTTC
CASSLGLAGGVDEQFF
>NA|NA|TRBV20-1|TRBJ2-5
TGCAGTGCTAGCAAAGGAGAGACCCAGTACTTC
CSASKGETQYF
>NA|many|TRBV28|TRBJ1-2
TGTGCCAGCAGTTTAACAGGGAACTATGGCTACACCTTC
CASSLTGNYGYTF
>TRBD1|many|TRBV27|TRBJ1-1
TGTGCCAGCAGCCGGGACAGGGACACTGAAGCTTTCTTT
CASSRDRDTEAFF
>NA|many|TRBV14|TRBJ1-6
TGTGCCAGCAGCCCCTTCTGGGCTTCACCCCTCCACTTT
CASSPFWASPLHF
>NA|few|TRBV9|TRBJ1-2
TGTGCCAGCAGCCAGACAGTGAACTATGGCTACACCTTC
CASSQTVNYGYTF
>TRBD1|many|TRBV9|TRBJ2-1
TGTGCCAGCAGCGTAGCGACAGGGCTATACAATGAGCAGTTCTTC
CASSVATGLYNEQFF
>TRBD2|few|TRBV4-1|TRBJ2-5
TGCGCCAGCAGCCAAGAAGTAGGTCTAGCGGGGGGCCAAGAGACCCAGTACTTC
CASSQEVGLAGGQETQYF
>NA|many|TRBV4-1|TRBJ1-3
TGCGCCAGCAGCCAAGATCCCCGGAACACCATATATTTT
CASSQDPRNTIYF
>NA|many|TRBV5-1|TRBJ1-1
TGCGCCAGCAGGACGGGGGGGGGCACTGAAGCTTTCTTT
CASRTGGGTEAFF
>NA|many|TRBV6-1|TRBJ1-2
TGTGCCAGCAGTGAACCGGGGGGCGGCTACACCTTC
CASSEPGGGYTF
>NA|many|TRBV7-9|TRBJ2-5
TGTGCCAGCAGCTCAAAAGAGACCCAGTACTTC
CASSSKETQYF
>NA|many|TRBV6-1|TRBJ1-3
TGTGCCAGCAGTGAAGCTACAGGTGGGCCCTCTGGAAACACCATATATTTT
CASSEATGGPSGNTIYF